The 12 T cell receptor beta chains given below trace back to one sample, sequenced in a study of cytomegalovirus exposure and HLA in healthy donors (TCRdb year 2017). Library preparation employed the immunoSEQ multiplex PCR assay. TCRdb's version of the immuneACCESS table is confined to in-frame rearrangements and falls short of the full clone set. An unresolved V gene accounts for under half of the shortfall where checked; the remainder is of unknown origin. In this sample the table shows 150,000 to 200,000 clones, approximately 89% of which occur a single time. Jointly, the top ten make up 2% to 3% of the sample. The specimen was PBMCs. The receptor set was obtained from a man aged 18 to 29 in good health and CMV-seropositive.

The gene calls are TRBV2 and TRBJ1-2, with TRBD1 matching over 7 bases. Trimming at V came to 5 bases and at J to 2 bases, leaving 8 bases not matched to a gene. Germline CDR1 reads SNHLY; CDR2 reads FYNNEI. This CDR3 contains 15 residues. The CDR3 here is CASSTGQDRNYGYTF. The DNA of the CDR3 is TGTGCCAGCAGTACTGGACAGGACCGCAACTATGGCTACACCTTC.

The V and J genes are TRBV6-1 and TRBJ2-1; no definite D call. The V end lost 2 bases, the J end lost 10 bases, and 15 bases lay between the germline ends. Germline V CDR1 and CDR2: MNHNS, SASEGT. The CDR3 is 14 amino acids. In DNA, the CDR3 is TGTGCCAGCAGTGAAAGGCATAGGAACAGCGAGCAGTTCTTC. This translates into CASSERHRNSEQFF.

The chain joins TRBV19 to TRBJ1-2, with D perhaps TRBD1 (5 bases). V was cut by 6 bases and J by 4 bases, with 12 bases left in between. This CDR3 comprises 13 residues. Germline CDR1 LNHDA, CDR2 SQIVND (reference sequence). CDR3 residues: CASRLTGPYGYTF. CDR3 coding DNA: TGTGCCAGTAGGCTCACAGGCCCCTATGGCTACACCTTC.

V is TRBV18 and J is TRBJ1-2; 7 positions match TRBD1. This CDR3 spans 14 amino acids. Germline V gene data show CDR1 as KGHSH and CDR2 as LQKENI. V lost 4 bases, J lost 6 bases, and 8 bases stayed unmatched. CDR3: CASSLGPRGNGYTF. The CDR3 nucleotides read TGTGCCAGCTCACTCGGGCCCAGGGGGAATGGCTACACCTTC.

The chain couples TRBV19 to TRBJ2-3; 10 positions agree with TRBD1. V shed 9 bases and J 6 bases; nucleotides not matched to a gene: 9. The CDR3 has 14 residues. Germline lookup yields CDR1 LNHDA and CDR2 SQIVND (reference sequence). The CDR3 coding sequence is TGTGCCAGCCGAGTGGGACAGGGGTCCGATACGCAGTATTTT. Its protein product is CASRVGQGSDTQYF.

This clone was recorded once. V is TRBV4-3 and J is TRBJ1-2; 8 positions agree with TRBD1. This CDR3 is 15 amino acids long. Germline lookup yields CDR1 LGHNA and CDR2 YSLEER. With V trimmed by 1 base and J by 4 bases, 5 bases remained unmatched. The CDR3 region is CASSQGRTGSYGYTF. The CDR3 coding sequence is TGCGCCAGCAGCCAAGGTAGGACAGGGTCCTATGGCTACACCTTC.

In this sample, this clone turned up once. The chain couples TRBV7-8 to TRBJ2-5; no definite D call. The V gene lost 5 bases and the J gene lost 0 bases, with 7 bases spanning the gap. CDR3 length: 13 residues. Germline V CDR1 and CDR2: SGHVS, FQNEAQ. The CDR3, as DNA: TGTGCCAGCAGCCTCTCCCACCAAGAGACCCAGTACTTC. Its protein is CASSLSHQETQYF.

The chain recombines TRBV28 with TRBJ2-7, with TRBD2 matching 9 bases. Germline V gene lookup returns CDR1 MDHEN and CDR2 SYDVKM. The CDR3 extends over 14 amino acids. V shed 8 bases and J 5 bases; nucleotides not matched to a gene: 10. CDR3 nucleotide sequence: TGTGCCAGCCAGAACTGGCGGGAGGGGGACGAGCAGTACTTC. Residues: CASQNWREGDEQYF.

This chain's CDR3 is CASRRDAGPGTDTQYF. In DNA form, the CDR3 reads TGCGCCAGCAGACGGGACGCGGGGCCGGGCACAGATACGCAGTATTTT. V is TRBV4-1 and J is TRBJ2-3, with a possible D match to TRBD2 (6 bases). Looked up from germline, CDR1 is MGHRA and CDR2 is YSYEKL. V gave up 6 bases and J gave up 1 base, with 17 bases separating them. This CDR3 spans 16 amino acids.

The chain links TRBV9 to TRBJ2-7; the D gene is possibly TRBD2 (6 bases). CDR1 and CDR2 (germline): SGDLS, YYNGEE. This CDR3 comprises 13 residues. Trimming stripped 0 bases from V and 6 bases from J, with 10 bases between. CDR3 nucleotides: TGTGCCAGCAGCGTAGAACGGGGGAGCGAGCAGTACTTC. Encoded protein: CASSVERGSEQYF.

The chain carries TRBV6-5 and TRBJ2-4; 12 bases agree with TRBD2. The J segment lost 6 bases and the V segment lost 2 bases, leaving 2 bases of the junction unmatched. CDR3 length equals 15 residues. Germline lookup yields CDR1 MNHEY and CDR2 SVGAGI. CDR3 in amino acids: CASSYLAGGLNIQYF. CDR3 DNA sequence: TGTGCCAGCAGTTACCTAGCGGGAGGGCTAAACATTCAGTACTTC.

This clone has a single count. This chain links TRBV9 with TRBJ2-7; 7 bases are shared with TRBD2. This CDR3 has 16 residues. With V trimmed by 4 bases and J by 1 base, 11 bases remained unmatched. CDR1 is SGDLS, CDR2 YYNGEE, per germline. CDR3 sequence reads: CASSQSPSGSSYEQYF. CDR3 DNA: TGTGCCAGCAGCCAATCCCCTAGCGGATCATCCTACGAGCAGTACTTC.